The clone carrying this TCR beta chain was found many times. Its antigen is unidentified. The data were taken from a study of regulatory T cells in long-lasting Graves disease. Notes on the study in general: TCR diversity was lower in persistent Graves' patients than in newly diagnosed ones. Persistent disease preferred TRBV28, TRBJ1-2 and TRBJ2-5; new disease, TRBV20-1 and TRBJ2-1.

Library construction for TCR beta used iRepertoire HTBI primers and Arm-PCR of CDR3 regions. MiXCR, applied by TCRdb to the multiplex PCR reads, yields one record per CDR3 protein. The table includes fewer than 550,000 distinct CDR3 sequences, 15% to 20% detected once. The sample's time point: newly diagnosed GD, antithyroid drugs for less than 3 months. Scientists built the TCR library using RNA that was extracted from PBMCs. This CDR3 has 16 residues. V was pared by 6 bases and J by 7 bases, with 22 bases between. These data also formed part of another study, on T cells in Graves' hyperthyroidism and ophthalmopathy.

The sample consisted of peripheral blood mononuclear cells (PBMCs), taken at new diagnosis, from a patient treated with antithyroid drugs. The sequence derives from a woman aged 35-65 years with Graves disease. The chain has TRBV12-3 or TRBV12-4 and TRBJ1-5; a weak D match, TRBD1 (6 bases). CDR3 amino acids: CASSPNKGGIGQPQHF. DNA for the CDR3: TGTGCCAGCAGCCCGAACAAGGGGGGGATAGGACAGCCCCAGCATTTT.